This T cell receptor beta chain appears in the sequencing data of a study of blood T cells in healthy people across ages. The CDR3 length is 16 residues. Germline V gene data show CDR1 as SGHTS and CDR2 as YDEGEE. Deletions cut 2 bases from V and 4 bases from J, with 16 bases between. To note about this clonotype: The antigen is not known.

With a J-beta primer mix and a sample-barcoded 5' primer, a second PCR ran about 7 to 12 cycles. MiXCR, applied by TCRdb to the 5' RACE reads, yields one record per CDR3 protein. The sample consists of 1 million or so distinct CDR3 sequences, almost 25% of them appearing once. Findings and limits, study-wide: TCR beta diversity was tightly associated with the proportion of naive T cells.

The same sample was also used in a study of T cells of mothers and their children.

The receptor comes from a girl between 2 and 10 years old in good health. Sequenced material: blood. The chain joins TRBV5-8 to TRBJ2-1, with D possibly matching TRBD1 (6 bases). CDR3 sequence: CASSFRLGHMYNEQFF. For the CDR3, the DNA is TGTGCCAGCAGCTTTAGGCTGGGACATATGTACAATGAGCAGTTCTTC.